This T cell receptor beta chain was sequenced for a study of cytotoxic CD8 clonotypes in ibrutinib-treated CLL. Background on the study: Researchers reported under twelve relapsed/refractory and 15 treatment-naive patients, fewer than 18 of them IGHV unmutated. Sample averages reached hundreds of thousands of productive templates and almost 95,000 productive rearrangements.

The intended depth for sequencing was 1 in 200,000 to 1 in 1 million T cells. Sequencing used immunoSEQ multiplex PCR; TCRdb keeps in-frame clones, though not all of them. The profile shows some 92,000 clones, 75% to 80% of them singletons. Trimming shortened V by 0 bases and J by 7 bases, and 4 bases separated the two germline ends. The CDR3 length is 13 residues. Per germline, CDR1 LGHNA and CDR2 YNFKEQ. The chain links TRBV4-2 to TRBJ1-6; D remains ambiguous. This clonotype was obtained from a human donor with chronic lymphocytic leukemia. Sequences were derived from PBMCs, sampled after 24 months of ibrutinib treatment. CDR3 coding DNA: TGTGCCAGCAGCCAAGATGAGAATTCACCCCTCCACTTT. Translation gives CASSQDENSPLHF.